This is a list of T cell receptor beta chains from one sample in a study of blood T cell repertoires in COVID-19. Measured with immunoSEQ multiplex PCR; TCRdb has only the in-frame clones, and not every one. The top ten hold about 6.3% of the sample, which has roughly 98,000 clones, 85% to 95% seen once. Sequencing was done on a sample of peripheral blood. All receptors derive from a woman aged 60-75 years with active COVID-19. Each CDR3 is given with its conserved first and last residue. D genes are given only for firm matches. Rows may omit the clone size; those that give it use once, few, many or a size class.

size: -
V: TRBV9
length: 15
D: TRBD2
J: TRBJ2-1
DNA: TGTGCCAGCAGCGTAGTAGCGGGAGGGCCTCAGGAGCAGTTCTTC
CDR3: CASSVVAGGPQEQFF

size: -
V: TRBV3-1/TRBV3-2
length: 17
D: -
J: TRBJ1-2
DNA: TGTGCCAGCAGCCAAGAGAGCCTCACAGGGTTTAACTATGGCTACACCTTC
CDR3: CASSQESLTGFNYGYTF

size: once
V: TRBV5-4
length: 13
D: -
J: TRBJ2-5
DNA: TGTGCCAGCAGCCCTGGGGGCCGGGAGACCCAGTACTTC
CDR3: CASSPGGRETQYF

size: -
V: TRBV2
length: 14
D: -
J: TRBJ1-5
DNA: TGTGCCAGCAGGAAGGACAGCAGCAATCAGCCCCAGCATTTT
CDR3: CASRKDSSNQPQHF

size: -
V: TRBV28
length: 15
D: TRBD1
J: TRBJ1-1
DNA: TGTGCCAGCAGTATTATGGACAGGCGGAACACTGAAGCTTTCTTT
CDR3: CASSIMDRRNTEAFF

size: -
V: TRBV11-2
length: 15
D: TRBD2
J: TRBJ2-7
DNA: TGTGCCAGCAGCTTAAGTCCGACTAGCCCCTACGAGCAGTACTTC
CDR3: CASSLSPTSPYEQYF

size: -
V: TRBV10-3
length: 11
D: -
J: TRBJ1-1
DNA: TGTGCCACCCAGCGAGGGACTGAAGCTTTCTTT
CDR3: CATQRGTEAFF

size: -
V: TRBV28
length: 13
D: TRBD1
J: TRBJ2-5
DNA: TGTGCCAGCAGTGAGGACAGGGGAGAGACCCAGTACTTC
CDR3: CASSEDRGETQYF

size: -
V: TRBV18
length: 15
D: -
J: TRBJ2-2
DNA: TGTGCCAGCTCCCCCCGGCAGGGCCACACCGGGGAGCTGTTTTTT
CDR3: CASSPRQGHTGELFF

size: once
V: TRBV19
length: 14
D: -
J: TRBJ2-5
DNA: TGTGCCAGTAGTCCCCCGGGACTTCAAGAGACCCAGTACTTC
CDR3: CASSPPGLQETQYF

size: -
V: TRBV5-8
length: 14
D: -
J: TRBJ1-2
DNA: TGTGCCAGCAGCCCGCGGGGGGTCCGACGTGGCTACACCTTC
CDR3: CASSPRGVRRGYTF